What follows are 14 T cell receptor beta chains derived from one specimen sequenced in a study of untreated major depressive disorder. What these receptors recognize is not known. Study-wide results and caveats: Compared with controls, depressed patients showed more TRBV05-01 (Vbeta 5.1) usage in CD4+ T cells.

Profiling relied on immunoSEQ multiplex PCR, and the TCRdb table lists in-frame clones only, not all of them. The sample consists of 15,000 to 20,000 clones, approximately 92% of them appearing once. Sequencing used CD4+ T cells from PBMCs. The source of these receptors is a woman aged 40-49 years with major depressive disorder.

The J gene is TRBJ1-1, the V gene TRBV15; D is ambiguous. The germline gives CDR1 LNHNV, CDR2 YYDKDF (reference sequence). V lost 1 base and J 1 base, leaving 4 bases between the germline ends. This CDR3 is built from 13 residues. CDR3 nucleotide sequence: TGTGCCACCAGCAGAGCGGGGAACACTGAAGCTTTCTTT. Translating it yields CATSRAGNTEAFF.

CDR3 region: CASSTIGDQPQHF. The CDR3 DNA follows: TGTGCCAGTAGTACCATTGGGGATCAGCCCCAGCATTTT. This chain links TRBV19 with TRBJ1-5; D not resolved. Trimming took 4 bases from V and 5 from J, leaving 9 bases between them. Germline lookup yields CDR1 LNHDA and CDR2 SQIVND (reference sequence). The CDR3 totals 13 residues.

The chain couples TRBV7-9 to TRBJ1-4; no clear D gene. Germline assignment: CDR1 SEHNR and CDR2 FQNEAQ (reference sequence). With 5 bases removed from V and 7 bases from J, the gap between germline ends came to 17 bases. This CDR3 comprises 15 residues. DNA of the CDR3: TGTGCCAGCAGCAGGTCGCAGGCCAGAGGTGAAAAACTGTTTTTT. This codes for CASSRSQARGEKLFF.

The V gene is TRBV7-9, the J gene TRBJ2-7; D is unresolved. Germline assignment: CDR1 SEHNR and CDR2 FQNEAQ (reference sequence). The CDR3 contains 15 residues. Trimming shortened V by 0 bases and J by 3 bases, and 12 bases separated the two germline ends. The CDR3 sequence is CASSLAGGGNYEQYF. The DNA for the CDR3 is TGTGCCAGCAGCTTAGCTGGCGGCGGTAACTACGAGCAGTACTTC.

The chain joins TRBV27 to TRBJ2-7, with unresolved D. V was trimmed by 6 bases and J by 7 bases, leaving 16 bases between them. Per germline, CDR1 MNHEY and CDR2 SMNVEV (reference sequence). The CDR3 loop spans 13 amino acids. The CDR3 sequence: CASSSQAGGEQYF. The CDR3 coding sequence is TGTGCCAGCAGCTCCCAGGCAGGTGGAGAGCAGTACTTC.

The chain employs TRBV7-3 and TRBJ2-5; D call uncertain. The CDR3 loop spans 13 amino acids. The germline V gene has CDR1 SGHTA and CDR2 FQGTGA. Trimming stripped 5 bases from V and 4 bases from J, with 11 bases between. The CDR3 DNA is TGTGCCAGCAGCGGTAGGCGGCGAGAGACCCAGTACTTC. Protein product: CASSGRRRETQYF.

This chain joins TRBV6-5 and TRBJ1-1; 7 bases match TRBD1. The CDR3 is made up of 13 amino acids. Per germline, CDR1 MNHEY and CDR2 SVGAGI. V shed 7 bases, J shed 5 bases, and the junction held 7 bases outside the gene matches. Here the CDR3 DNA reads TGTGCCAGCACTATAATGGGACAGACTGAAGCTTTCTTT. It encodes CASTIMGQTEAFF.

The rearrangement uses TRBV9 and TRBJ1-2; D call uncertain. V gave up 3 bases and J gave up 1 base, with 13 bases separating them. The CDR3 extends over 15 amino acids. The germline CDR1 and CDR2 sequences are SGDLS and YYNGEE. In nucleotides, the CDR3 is TGTGCCAGCAGCGAAGGACCGACTAATAACTATGGCTACACCTTC. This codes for CASSEGPTNNYGYTF.

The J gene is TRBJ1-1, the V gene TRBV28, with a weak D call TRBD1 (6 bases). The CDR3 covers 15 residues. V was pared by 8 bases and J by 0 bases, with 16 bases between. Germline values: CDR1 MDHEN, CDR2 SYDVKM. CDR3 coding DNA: TGTGCCAGCGGCTCCTGGGGGGCTATGAACACTGAAGCTTTCTTT. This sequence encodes CASGSWGAMNTEAFF.

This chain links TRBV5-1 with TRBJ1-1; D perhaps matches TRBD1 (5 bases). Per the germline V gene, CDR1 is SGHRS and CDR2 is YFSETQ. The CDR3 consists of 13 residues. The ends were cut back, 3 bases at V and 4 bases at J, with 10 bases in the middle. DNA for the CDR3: TGCGCCAGCAGCTCCGGGGCAGCCACTGAAGCTTTCTTT. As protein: CASSSGAATEAFF.

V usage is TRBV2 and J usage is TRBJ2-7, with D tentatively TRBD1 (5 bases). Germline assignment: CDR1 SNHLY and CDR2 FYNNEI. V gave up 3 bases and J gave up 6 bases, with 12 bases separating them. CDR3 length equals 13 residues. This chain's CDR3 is CASSESGIGEQYV. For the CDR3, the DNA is TGTGCCAGCAGTGAGTCAGGGATTGGCGAGCAGTACGTC.

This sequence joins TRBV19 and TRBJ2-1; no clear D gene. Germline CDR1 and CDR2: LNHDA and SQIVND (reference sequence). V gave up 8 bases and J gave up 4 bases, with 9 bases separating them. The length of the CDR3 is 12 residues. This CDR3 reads CASARFYNEQFF. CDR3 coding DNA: TGTGCCAGTGCACGATTTTACAATGAGCAGTTCTTC.

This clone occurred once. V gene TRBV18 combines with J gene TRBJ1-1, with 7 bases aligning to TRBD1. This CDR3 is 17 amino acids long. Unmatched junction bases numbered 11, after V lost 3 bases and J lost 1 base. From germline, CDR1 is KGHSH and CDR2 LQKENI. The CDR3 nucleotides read TGTGCCAGCTCACCCGGGGACAGCCGCAGCAGGAACACTGAAGCTTTCTTT. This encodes CASSPGDSRSRNTEAFF.

The CDR3 region has the DNA TGTGCCAGTAGTATTCTCGACAGGGTCGACACCGGGGAGCTGTTTTTT. Protein: CASSILDRVDTGELFF. V is TRBV19 and J is TRBJ2-2; 7 nucleotides match TRBD1. Germline V gene data show CDR1 as LNHDA and CDR2 as SQIVND (reference sequence). Germline trimming cut 3 bases from V and 3 bases from J; bases unmatched to any gene: 7. The CDR3 runs to 16 residues.